The source of this TCR beta chain is a study of blood T cell repertoires in COVID-19. In the study overall: Sample material is recorded as cDNA or gDNA derived from T cells, B-cell-depleted T cells, or PBMCs.

The germline V gene encodes CDR1 LNHDA and CDR2 SQIVND (reference sequence). With 7 bases clipped from V and 6 bases from J, the junction kept 9 bases outside the gene matches. The CDR3 covers 14 residues. Assay: immunoSEQ multiplex PCR; the TCRdb copy retains only in-frame clones and omits some. The table includes about 200,000 clones, around 90% detected once. The chain joins TRBV19 to TRBJ1-1, with TRBD1 matching 9 bases. Sequenced: peripheral blood. The receptor's source is a man between 50 and 59 years old with acute or convalescent COVID-19. Here the CDR3 reads CASMVWGQGPEAFF. CDR3 nucleotides: TGTGCCAGTATGGTCTGGGGACAGGGACCTGAAGCTTTCTTT.